This T cell receptor (beta chain) derives from a study of untreated major depressive disorder. Points from the study as a whole: Depressed patients' CD4+ T cells carried increased TRBV05-01 (Vbeta 5.1) usage versus control CD4+ T cells. Private clones made up every subject's top five TRBV05-01 clones.

Points on this clone: The antigen remains unidentified.

Data came from immunoSEQ multiplex PCR; TCRdb stores just in-frame clones and leaves some out. The sample yields about 19,000 clones, 92% seen once. No psychiatric drugs, including antidepressants, for at least 8 weeks beforehand. No major medical conditions, Axis I/II comorbidities, regular medication, or illicit drugs. CD4+ T cells were isolated from thawed PBMCs by magnetic negative selection. In germline, CDR1 is SGHAT, CDR2 FQNNGV. The CDR3 extends over 15 amino acids. With 5 bases removed from V and 5 bases from J, the gap between germline ends came to 15 bases. This TCR came from a woman aged 40 to 55 with major depressive disorder. The chain carries TRBV11-2 and TRBJ2-2; no definite D call. The specimen sequenced was CD4+ T cells from PBMCs. The CDR3 nucleotides read TGTGCCAGCAGCCTCCGGACCTCGTCTACCGGGGAGCTGTTTTTT. It is translated as CASSLRTSSTGELFF.